This T cell receptor (beta chain) was sequenced in a study of cytotoxic CD8 clonotypes in ibrutinib-treated CLL. The sample holds one count of this clone. As yet, its antigen is unknown. The intended depth for sequencing was 1 in 200,000 to 1 in 1 million T cells. Sequencing used immunoSEQ multiplex PCR; TCRdb keeps in-frame clones, though not all of them. This table holds approximately 130,000 clones, about 85% found once. Study results and caveats: Clonality measured at baseline exceeded age-matched healthy donors, tracking circulating CD8+ T-cell counts. Baseline levels were approached again at progression, after clonality had risen at ibrutinib response.

J was trimmed by 10 bases and V by 3 bases; bases with no gene match: 6. The CDR3 consists of 13 residues. From germline, CDR1 is KGHSH and CDR2 LQKENI. The sequences come from PBMCs, collected after 24 months of ibrutinib treatment. The origin of this receptor is a human donor with chronic lymphocytic leukemia. This chain joins TRBV18 and TRBJ2-1; 7 bases are shared with TRBD2. The CDR3 DNA sequence: TGTGCCAGCTCACCGGGGACCGGGGGGGAGCAGTTCTTC. This gives the protein CASSPGTGGEQFF.